The rows below give T cell receptor beta chains drawn from one sample of a study of long-term antiretroviral therapy in people with HIV. Clones were read by immunoSEQ multiplex PCR, and TCRdb kept only the in-frame ones, dropping some. The data hold 18,000 or so clones, with approximately 78% observed a single time. The source material was unsorted PBMCs, sampled at the start of antiretroviral therapy, before treatment. These receptors were obtained from a middle-aged woman with HIV. Each CDR3 is given with its conserved first and last residue. D genes are given only for firm matches. Rows may omit the clone size; those that give it use once, few, many or a size class.

D gene: TRBD2
V gene: TRBV2
J gene: TRBJ2-3
clone size: NA
CDR3 DNA: TGTGCCTCTACGTCCGGGGGGGCCTATAGCACAGATACGCAGTATTTT
CDR3 protein: CASTSGGAYSTDTQYF

D gene: NA
V gene: TRBV30
J gene: TRBJ1-3
clone size: NA
CDR3 DNA: TGTGCCTGGAAAGGGTCTGGAAACACCATATATTTT
CDR3 protein: CAWKGSGNTIYF

D gene: TRBD1
V gene: TRBV19
J gene: TRBJ2-1
clone size: NA
CDR3 DNA: TGTGCCAGTAAGGGGACAGGGTTATTGAATGAGCAGTTCTTC
CDR3 protein: CASKGTGLLNEQFF

D gene: TRBD1
V gene: TRBV5-4
J gene: TRBJ2-7
clone size: NA
CDR3 DNA: TGTGCCAGCAGCGGTTGGAAGGGACAGGGGGTAGGCGAGCAGTACTTC
CDR3 protein: CASSGWKGQGVGEQYF

D gene: NA
V gene: TRBV19
J gene: TRBJ2-7
clone size: NA
CDR3 DNA: TGTGCCAGTAGTATTGCCAGGCTCACCCACGAGCAGTACTTC
CDR3 protein: CASSIARLTHEQYF

D gene: NA
V gene: TRBV2
J gene: TRBJ1-5
clone size: NA
CDR3 DNA: TGTGCCAGCAGTGAAGTTAATAGCAATCAGCCCCAGCATTTT
CDR3 protein: CASSEVNSNQPQHF

D gene: TRBD1
V gene: TRBV5-1
J gene: TRBJ1-2
clone size: NA
CDR3 DNA: TGCGCCAGCAGCCCCGGACAGGGTAGCTATGGCTACACCTTC
CDR3 protein: CASSPGQGSYGYTF

D gene: NA
V gene: TRBV5-5
J gene: TRBJ2-1
clone size: NA
CDR3 DNA: TGTGCCAGCAGCCCGGGGGGCGATGAGCAGTTCTTC
CDR3 protein: CASSPGGDEQFF

D gene: TRBD2
V gene: TRBV6-4
J gene: TRBJ2-1
clone size: NA
CDR3 DNA: TGTGCCAGCAGTGACCATAGCGGGGGGGCCGCGGCCTACAATGAGCAGTTCTTC
CDR3 protein: CASSDHSGGAAAYNEQFF

D gene: TRBD1
V gene: TRBV10-3
J gene: TRBJ1-2
clone size: once
CDR3 DNA: TGTGCCACCCCCCGGGGAGACAGGGATGGCTATGGCTACACCTTC
CDR3 protein: CATPRGDRDGYGYTF

D gene: NA
V gene: TRBV7-2
J gene: TRBJ1-2
clone size: NA
CDR3 DNA: TGTGCCAGCAGCTCCCTAGGACAAATCTATGGCTACACCTTC
CDR3 protein: CASSSLGQIYGYTF

D gene: TRBD1
V gene: TRBV19
J gene: TRBJ1-2
clone size: medium-sized
CDR3 DNA: TGTGCCAGTAGTGGACAGGGATATGGCTACACCTTC
CDR3 protein: CASSGQGYGYTF

D gene: TRBD2
V gene: TRBV5-1
J gene: TRBJ2-7
clone size: NA
CDR3 DNA: TGCGCCAGCAGCTTGGATAGCGGGGGCTACGAGCAGTACTTC
CDR3 protein: CASSLDSGGYEQYF

D gene: NA
V gene: TRBV18
J gene: TRBJ1-2
clone size: NA
CDR3 DNA: TGTGCCAGCTCACCACCGCCTGTGGCTAATGGCTACACCTTC
CDR3 protein: CASSPPPVANGYTF

D gene: TRBD1
V gene: TRBV18
J gene: TRBJ1-5
clone size: few
CDR3 DNA: TGTGCCAGCTCACCACCGAGGACAGGGGGCCAGCATTTT
CDR3 protein: CASSPPRTGGQHF

D gene: NA
V gene: TRBV5-1
J gene: TRBJ2-7
clone size: NA
CDR3 DNA: TGCGCCAGCAGGCGATCCGGGACCTCCTACGAGCAGTACTTC
CDR3 protein: CASRRSGTSYEQYF

D gene: TRBD1
V gene: TRBV9
J gene: TRBJ2-3
clone size: NA
CDR3 DNA: TGTGCCAGCAGCCCTCGGACAGGGGCAGATGCGCAGTATTTT
CDR3 protein: CASSPRTGADAQYF

D gene: NA
V gene: TRBV4-3
J gene: TRBJ1-1
clone size: NA
CDR3 DNA: TGCGCCAGCAGCCAAGAAGGAAGGGGGTGGAAAACCACTGAAGCTTTCTTT
CDR3 protein: CASSQEGRGWKTTEAFF

D gene: NA
V gene: TRBV5-4
J gene: TRBJ1-2
clone size: once
CDR3 DNA: TGTGCCAGCAGCCCGGACCGGACAGTTGGCTACACCTTC
CDR3 protein: CASSPDRTVGYTF

D gene: NA
V gene: TRBV5-6
J gene: TRBJ2-7
clone size: NA
CDR3 DNA: TGTGCCAGCAGCTTGGATGGAGCGACCTACGAGCAGTACTTC
CDR3 protein: CASSLDGATYEQYF

D gene: NA
V gene: TRBV4-1
J gene: TRBJ1-5
clone size: few
CDR3 DNA: TGCGCCAGCAGCCAAGGGTCTCAGGGGCGCCTCTATCAGCCCCAGCATTTT
CDR3 protein: CASSQGSQGRLYQPQHF

D gene: TRBD1
V gene: TRBV7-2
J gene: TRBJ2-7
clone size: NA
CDR3 DNA: TGTGCCAGCACTATAGACAGGGGCACCTACGAGCAGTACTTC
CDR3 protein: CASTIDRGTYEQYF

D gene: NA
V gene: TRBV27
J gene: TRBJ2-2
clone size: NA
CDR3 DNA: TGTGCCAGCAGATCCGACAGGTCATATGATCCCGGGGAGCTGTTTTTT
CDR3 protein: CASRSDRSYDPGELFF

D gene: NA
V gene: TRBV6-1
J gene: TRBJ1-2
clone size: NA
CDR3 DNA: TGTGCCAGCAGTACCGCTTCGAGGGGCTACACCTTC
CDR3 protein: CASSTASRGYTF

D gene: NA
V gene: TRBV5-1
J gene: TRBJ2-3
clone size: NA
CDR3 DNA: TGCGCCAGCAGCTTGCCCAGGAGAGATACGCAGTATTTT
CDR3 protein: CASSLPRRDTQYF

D gene: NA
V gene: TRBV5-3
J gene: TRBJ2-7
clone size: NA
CDR3 DNA: TGTGCCAGAAGCTTGGGGGCGGCGGGGGCGACCTACGAGCAGTACTTC
CDR3 protein: CARSLGAAGATYEQYF

D gene: NA
V gene: TRBV11-1
J gene: TRBJ2-2
clone size: NA
CDR3 DNA: TGTGCCAGCAGCTTCAGCCCAGACTTTGAAGGGGAGCTGTTTTTT
CDR3 protein: CASSFSPDFEGELFF

D gene: NA
V gene: TRBV7-9
J gene: TRBJ2-2
clone size: few
CDR3 DNA: TGTGCCAGCAGCCCACAAAATGTGCACACCGGGGAGCTGTTTTTT
CDR3 protein: CASSPQNVHTGELFF

D gene: TRBD1
V gene: TRBV7-2
J gene: TRBJ2-7
clone size: NA
CDR3 DNA: TGTGCCAGCAGCTCTCGGGGACAGGCGGACGAGCAGTACTTC
CDR3 protein: CASSSRGQADEQYF

D gene: TRBD1
V gene: TRBV4-1
J gene: TRBJ2-1
clone size: NA
CDR3 DNA: TGCGCCAGCAGCCATCCCACCCGACAGGGAGCCTACAATGAGCAGTTCTTC
CDR3 protein: CASSHPTRQGAYNEQFF

D gene: NA
V gene: TRBV5-5
J gene: TRBJ2-1
clone size: NA
CDR3 DNA: TGTGCCAGCAGCTTGGTGGCTGGCGGATACTACAATGAGCAGTTCTTC
CDR3 protein: CASSLVAGGYYNEQFF